A single sample is the source of the 20 T cell receptor beta chains below, sequenced in a study of PD-1 blockade in classical Hodgkin lymphoma. Described time point: cycle 4 day 1 (C4D1), after around six weeks of nivolumab. Each patient experienced a relapse that followed autologous stem cell transplantation, and brentuximab vedotin exposure varied. The data were produced by immunoSEQ multiplex PCR, yet TCRdb's version contains in-frame clones alone and is incomplete. The repertoire holds approximately 65,000 clones, with roughly 92% as singletons. Sequenced material: peripheral blood mononuclear cells (PBMCs), taken before the fourth cycle of nivolumab. The source of these receptors is a human donor with classical Hodgkin lymphoma.

This chain uses TRBV28 with TRBJ1-4; no reliable D call. CDR1 MDHEN and CDR2 SYDVKM come from the germline V gene. Trimming left V 7 bases short and J 5 bases short, with 5 bases between. This CDR3 spans 11 amino acids. DNA for the CDR3: TGTGCCAGCAAACAGAATGAAAAACTGTTTTTT. Encoded protein: CASKQNEKLFF.

The chain joins TRBV28 to TRBJ2-7, with 9 bases fitting TRBD1. The CDR3 is 15 residues long. CDR1 is MDHEN and CDR2 is SYDVKM in the germline V gene. V gave up 3 bases and J gave up 4 bases; unmatched junction bases: 7. The CDR3 DNA follows: TGTGCCAGCAGTTTGAGGTGGACAGGGGCTTACGAGCAGTACTTC. Its translation is CASSLRWTGAYEQYF. Together with reference TRBV28 and TRBJ2-7, the CDR3 gives the full variable domain: DVKVTQSSRYLVKRTGEKVFLECVQDMDHENMFWYRQDPGLGLRLIYFSYDVKMKEKGDIPEGYSVSREKKERFSLILESASTNQTSMYLCASSLRWTGAYEQYFGPGTRLTVT.

J is TRBJ2-7 and V is TRBV5-6; 7 nucleotides align to TRBD1. Trimming at V came to 4 bases and at J to 3 bases, leaving 10 bases not matched to a gene. This CDR3 is 15 amino acids long. In germline, CDR1 is SGHDT, CDR2 YYEEEE. The CDR3 DNA is TGTGCCAGCAGCGCCCGGGACAGAACATTCTACGAGCAGTACTTC. Its translation: CASSARDRTFYEQYF.

The genes are TRBV6-5 and TRBJ2-7, with D perhaps being TRBD1 or TRBD2 (5 bases each). The CDR3 runs 12 residues. Germline lookup yields CDR1 MNHEY and CDR2 SVGAGI. V was clipped by 6 bases and J by 12 bases, with 18 bases between them. The CDR3, as DNA: TGTGCCAGCAGGCCCGGGACGGGTTGGTGGTACTTC. Residues: CASRPGTGWWYF.

The chain uses TRBV10-3 and TRBJ2-7; 8 nucleotides line up with TRBD2. The germline CDR1 and CDR2 sequences are ENHRY and SYGVKD. This CDR3 has 15 residues. V gave up 4 bases and J gave up 3 bases; unmatched junction bases: 8. CDR3 in DNA: TGTGCCATCAGTGGATATCTGCGGGAGGACTACGAGCAGTACTTC. Protein sequence: CAISGYLREDYEQYF.

The rearrangement uses TRBV10-3 and TRBJ2-5; either TRBD1 or TRBD2 may supply D (5 bases each). There are 16 residues in the CDR3. Between the trimmed V and J ends, which lost 7 bases and 0 bases, there was a span of 18 bases. Germline-derived CDR1 and CDR2 are ENHRY and SYGVKD. The CDR3: CAIIREGSRYQETQYF. CDR3 nucleotides: TGTGCCATCATTAGAGAGGGGTCCCGGTACCAAGAGACCCAGTACTTC.

CDR3 sequence: CASSQVAVRGADTGELFF. The CDR3 DNA reads TGTGCCAGCAGCCAAGTGGCCGTTCGAGGGGCTGACACCGGGGAGCTGTTTTTT. The chain recombines TRBV14 with TRBJ2-2, with D possibly being TRBD1 or TRBD2 (5 bases each). Germline CDR1 SGHDN, CDR2 FVKESK. The CDR3 extends over 18 amino acids. Trimming removed 1 base at V and 3 bases at J, with 18 bases between.

The rearrangement joins TRBV5-1 to TRBJ1-4, with D perhaps TRBD1 (5 bases). The germline CDR1 and CDR2 sequences are SGHRS and YFSETQ. V gave up 4 bases and J gave up 5 bases, with 12 bases separating them. The CDR3 sequence is 14 residues long. The DNA for the CDR3 is TGCGCCAGCAGCACGGGGCGAGTGAATGAAAAACTGTTTTTT. Translating it yields CASSTGRVNEKLFF.

The chain uses TRBV18 and TRBJ2-2, with D hard to call. CDR3 length: 14 residues. The V and J ends lost 1 base and 3 bases respectively, with 6 bases between them. Germline CDR1 KGHSH, CDR2 LQKENI. The CDR3 protein is CASSPQKYTGELFF. The DNA for the CDR3 is TGTGCCAGCTCACCACAGAAATACACCGGGGAGCTGTTTTTT.

The chain combines TRBV28 with TRBJ2-1, with 10 bases lining up with TRBD2. Germline CDR1 and CDR2: MDHEN and SYDVKM. Trimming removed 6 bases from V and 4 bases from J; junction bases left unmatched: 12. CDR3 size: 17 residues. This chain's CDR3 is CASSPGLADDQYNEQFF. As DNA, the CDR3 is TGTGCCAGCAGCCCCGGACTAGCGGACGACCAATACAATGAGCAGTTCTTC.

V usage is TRBV6-1 and J usage is TRBJ2-7; the D gene is possibly TRBD2 (6 bases). The germline CDR1 and CDR2 sequences are MNHNS and SASEGT. With 6 bases removed from V and 3 bases from J, the gap between germline ends came to 15 bases. The CDR3 sequence is 14 residues long. The CDR3 loop is CASRDLGLFYEQYF. CDR3 nucleotide sequence: TGTGCCAGCAGGGATTTGGGACTGTTCTACGAGCAGTACTTC.

J is TRBJ1-2 and V is TRBV7-9, with D perhaps TRBD1 (5 bases). Germline V CDR1 and CDR2: SEHNR, FQNEAQ (reference sequence). Trimming stripped 1 base from V and 3 bases from J, with 15 bases between. CDR3 length: 16 residues. CDR3 sequence (DNA): TGTGCCAGCAGCTTAGAAGGGGCAGGGCAAGACTATGGCTACACCTTC. It encodes CASSLEGAGQDYGYTF.

J is TRBJ1-1 and V is TRBV7-9; the D is unclear. Trimming removed 3 bases at V and 1 base at J, with 6 bases between. This CDR3 is built from 13 residues. Germline assignment: CDR1 SEHNR and CDR2 FQNEAQ (reference sequence). The CDR3 DNA follows: TGTGCCAGCAGCTTTTCAGAGAACACTGAAGCTTTCTTT. The encoded protein is CASSFSENTEAFF.

The J gene is TRBJ2-7, the V gene TRBV27; 10 bases align to TRBD2. Per the germline V gene, CDR1 is MNHEY and CDR2 is SMNVEV (reference sequence). This CDR3 has 15 amino acids. The ends lost 3 bases at V and 2 bases at J; junction bases unmatched: 4. This CDR3 is CASSFGLAGAYEQYF. The CDR3 DNA reads TGTGCCAGCAGTTTTGGGCTAGCGGGGGCCTACGAGCAGTACTTC.

The chain joins TRBV6-4 to TRBJ2-7, with TRBD1 matching 9 bases. There are 14 residues in the CDR3. The V gene end was trimmed by 6 bases and the J gene end by 3 bases; junction bases not matched to a gene: 6. Germline CDR1 MRHNA, CDR2 SNTAGT. The CDR3 loop reads CASSLQGANYEQYF. CDR3 DNA sequence: TGTGCCAGCAGCCTACAGGGGGCAAACTACGAGCAGTACTTC.

This chain uses TRBV10-2 with TRBJ1-1, with a tentative D call TRBD1 (5 bases). This CDR3 is 12 amino acids long. V was shortened by 11 bases and J by 1 base, with 11 bases between the two germline ends. Germline V CDR1 and CDR2: WSHSY, SAAADI. The CDR3 region has the DNA TGCGCCGCGAGGAGGGGGAACACTGAAGCTTTCTTT. Translated, it gives CAARRGNTEAFF.

The chain has TRBV27 and TRBJ1-1; D uncertain. Germline CDR1 MNHEY, CDR2 SMNVEV (reference sequence). With 6 bases removed from V and 0 bases from J, the gap between germline ends came to 17 bases. The CDR3 covers 16 residues. The CDR3: CASSQSRFGVNTEAFF. The DNA for the CDR3 is TGTGCCAGCAGCCAATCCCGGTTTGGGGTGAACACTGAAGCTTTCTTT.

This rearrangement joins TRBV7-9 to TRBJ2-3; the match to TRBD2 covers 7 bases. V lost 7 bases and J lost 0; bases outside the gene matches: 10. Germline lookup yields CDR1 SEHNR and CDR2 FQNEAQ (reference sequence). This CDR3 region has 16 residues. The CDR3 here is CASNSPPSGSTDTQYF. The DNA of the CDR3 is TGTGCCAGCAACTCCCCCCCTAGCGGTAGCACAGATACGCAGTATTTT.

The V and J genes are TRBV4-1 and TRBJ2-4; no clear D. Germline assignment: CDR1 MGHRA and CDR2 YSYEKL. The CDR3 runs 14 residues. The V end lost 3 bases, the J end lost 6 bases, and 12 bases lay between the germline ends. The CDR3 loop is CASSQIGRINIQYF. In DNA form, the CDR3 reads TGCGCCAGCAGCCAGATCGGTAGGATAAACATTCAGTACTTC.

The chain has TRBV5-6 and TRBJ2-7, with D unresolved. This CDR3 spans 12 amino acids. CDR1 SGHDT and CDR2 YYEEEE come from the germline V gene. Deletions cut 2 bases from V and 3 bases from J, with 6 bases between. The CDR3 coding sequence is TGTGCCAGCAGCTTCGGTGACTACGAGCAGTACTTC. Translation: CASSFGDYEQYF.